The T cell receptor beta chain described here comes from a study of blood T cell repertoires in COVID-19. This table comes from immunoSEQ multiplex PCR, and its TCRdb copy is limited to in-frame clones, with some not included. The sample consists of some 300,000 clones, around 92% of them appearing once. Recruits, aged about 18 to 100 years, lived in 20 to 30 US areas. The study assigned cohorts using participant-reported clinical history. Exposed enrollees had met someone with a PCR-confirmed or clinician-diagnosed COVID-19 case at some point within the 2 weeks before study entry. In germline, CDR1 is SGHRS, CDR2 YFSETQ. The CDR3 runs to 16 residues. V was shortened by 3 bases and J by 0 bases, with 13 bases between the two germline ends.

This receptor was identified in a woman aged 45-65 years who had been exposed to COVID-19. J is TRBJ1-3 and V is TRBV5-1; maybe TRBD1 (6 bases). Specimen: PBMCs or T cells enriched from blood (not recorded which). The CDR3 spells CASSSQGGDSGNTIYF. The DNA for the CDR3 is TGCGCCAGCAGCTCACAGGGAGGGGACTCTGGAAACACCATATATTTT. Full variable domain (missing parts from reference TRBV5-1 and TRBJ1-3): KAGVTQTPRYLIKTRGQQVTLSCSPISGHRSVSWYQQTPGQGLQFLFEYFSETQRNKGNFPGRFSGRQFSNSRSEMNVSTLELGDSALYLCASSSQGGDSGNTIYFGEGSWLTVV.